The 25 T cell receptor beta chains below come from one sample, sequenced in a study of shared clonotypes between healthy human individuals. Assay used: immunoSEQ multiplex PCR; TCRdb lists only in-frame clones, some missing. The sample consists of 150,000 to 200,000 clones, 66% of them appearing once. Sequenced material: memory CD4+ T cells sorted from blood. Regarding subset: CD45RA-negative fraction. The receptors originated from a man aged 30 to 39 in good health.

V is TRBV7-6 and J is TRBJ2-7; D is perhaps TRBD2 (5 bases). Trimming left V 3 bases short and J 6 bases short, with 9 bases between. The CDR3 extends over 12 amino acids. In germline, CDR1 is SGHVS, CDR2 FNYEAQ. In nucleotides, the CDR3 is TGTGCCAGCAGCTTTGTAGGAGGCGAGCAGTACTTC. It translates to CASSFVGGEQYF.

V and J are TRBV11-2 and TRBJ2-4; no clear D. V was cut by 4 bases and J by 4 bases, with 11 bases left in between. Per the germline V gene, CDR1 is SGHAT and CDR2 is FQNNGV. The CDR3 totals 14 residues. CDR3 sequence reads: CASSSETEKNIQYF. The CDR3 DNA follows: TGTGCCAGCAGCTCGGAGACGGAGAAAAACATTCAGTACTTC.

The chain combines TRBV28 with TRBJ1-2; D remains unclear. Trimming left V 2 bases short and J 8 bases short, with 6 bases between. The germline V gene has CDR1 MDHEN and CDR2 SYDVKM. This CDR3 is 11 amino acids long. As DNA, the CDR3 is TGTGCCAGCAGTTTAGGGAAGGGCTACACCTTC. This encodes CASSLGKGYTF.

This clone occurred once. The V and J genes are TRBV12-5 and TRBJ2-7; D is uncertain. There are 12 residues in the CDR3. V was pared by 6 bases and J by 4 bases, with 10 bases between. Germline V gene sequence: CDR1 LGHNT, CDR2 FRNRAP. DNA of the CDR3: TGTGCTAGTGGACCGAGCCTTTACGAGCAGTACTTC. Amino acid sequence: CASGPSLYEQYF.

This chain links TRBV14 with TRBJ2-7; D gene uncertain. The germline V gene encodes CDR1 SGHDN and CDR2 FVKESK. The V gene lost 3 bases and the J gene lost 1 base, with 19 bases spanning the gap. This CDR3 region has 17 residues. The chain's CDR3 is CASSQRAGWVASYEQYF. In DNA form, the CDR3 reads TGTGCCAGCAGCCAGCGAGCTGGGTGGGTCGCATCCTACGAGCAGTACTTC.

V is TRBV7-9 and J is TRBJ2-7; perhaps D is TRBD1 or TRBD2 (5 bases each). Germline CDR1 and CDR2: SEHNR and FQNEAQ (reference sequence). The CDR3 runs to 14 residues. V lost 0 bases and J 0 bases, leaving 6 bases between the germline ends. The CDR3 sequence is CASSLAGTSYEQYF. CDR3 bases: TGTGCCAGCAGCTTAGCCGGGACCTCCTACGAGCAGTACTTC.

The genes are TRBV9 and TRBJ2-1; D is ambiguous. Per germline, CDR1 SGDLS and CDR2 YYNGEE. This CDR3 region has 11 residues. Trimming removed 8 bases from V and 7 bases from J, with 10 bases in between. The CDR3 reads CASGTGNEQFF. CDR3 nucleotides: TGTGCCAGTGGTACTGGGAATGAGCAGTTCTTC.

V and J are TRBV30 and TRBJ1-1; a weak D match, TRBD1 (6 bases). This CDR3 has 13 residues. Trimming left V 2 bases short and J 2 bases short, with 9 bases between. From germline, CDR1 is GTSNPN and CDR2 SVGIG (reference sequence). The CDR3 protein is CAWSTQGNTEAFF. CDR3 in DNA: TGTGCCTGGAGTACACAGGGAAACACTGAAGCTTTCTTT.

The chain employs TRBV28 and TRBJ1-2; TRBD1 agrees at 10 bases. The CDR3 has 14 amino acids. The junction had 12 bases not matched to a gene; V was cut back by 5 bases and J by 12 bases. CDR1 MDHEN and CDR2 SYDVKM come from the germline V gene. The CDR3 DNA reads TGTGCCAGCAGTCCATCGGGACAGGGGCGACTCGACACCTTC. Translating gives CASSPSGQGRLDTF.

This chain joins TRBV5-1 and TRBJ1-4; D is ambiguous. Germline V gives CDR1 SGHRS, CDR2 YFSETQ. Trimming took off 3 bases at V and 8 bases at J, with 17 bases between the two ends. The CDR3 spans 15 residues. CDR3 loop: CASSSSTGLREKLFF. The CDR3 DNA reads as TGCGCCAGCAGCTCGTCAACCGGCCTGCGGGAAAAACTGTTTTTT.

The chain joins TRBV7-2 to TRBJ2-7, with 11 bases that match TRBD1. CDR3 length: 17 amino acids. The J segment lost 1 base and the V segment lost 0 bases, leaving 5 bases of the junction unmatched. Germline-derived CDR1 and CDR2 are SGHTA and FQGNSA. CDR3 sequence (DNA): TGTGCCAGCAGCTTAGCGCCTGGGACAGGGGGTTCCTACGAGCAGTACTTC. This sequence encodes CASSLAPGTGGSYEQYF.

V and J are TRBV28 and TRBJ2-7, with unresolved D. The CDR3 contains 13 residues. The ends were cut back, 8 bases at V and 3 bases at J, with 14 bases in the middle. In germline, CDR1 is MDHEN, CDR2 SYDVKM. The CDR3 DNA reads as TGTGCCAGCGCATTTCGGGCCCGCTACGAGCAGTACTTC. It specifies CASAFRARYEQYF. Using reference TRBV28 and TRBJ2-7 for the parts outside the CDR3, the full variable domain is DVKVTQSSRYLVKRTGEKVFLECVQDMDHENMFWYRQDPGLGLRLIYFSYDVKMKEKGDIPEGYSVSREKKERFSLILESASTNQTSMYLCASAFRARYEQYFGPGTRLTVT.

The rearrangement uses TRBV7-3 and TRBJ2-3; no definite D call. This CDR3 is 13 amino acids long. CDR1 is SGHTA, CDR2 FQGTGA, per germline. Trimming shortened V by 4 bases and J by 3 bases, and 8 bases separated the two germline ends. The CDR3 reads CASSSGPTDTQYF. CDR3 sequence (DNA): TGTGCCAGCAGCTCTGGGCCAACAGATACGCAGTATTTT.

The chain joins TRBV28 to TRBJ1-2; TRBD1 might be the D (5 bases). The ends were cut back, 4 bases at V and 8 bases at J, with 20 bases in the middle. The CDR3 runs 15 residues. Germline CDR1 MDHEN, CDR2 SYDVKM. The CDR3, as DNA: TGTGCCAGCAGTTCCCCCGATGGGACCCCGAGGGGCTACACCTTC. It specifies CASSSPDGTPRGYTF.

The chain is built from TRBV7-9 and TRBJ2-7; 10 nucleotides line up with TRBD2. V trimming: 1 base; J trimming: 5 bases; junction bases outside the gene matches: 2. The CDR3 has 14 amino acids. In germline, CDR1 is SEHNR, CDR2 FQNEAQ (reference sequence). CDR3 amino acids: CASSLGLAGDEQYF. The DNA of the CDR3 is TGTGCCAGCAGCTTAGGGCTAGCGGGAGACGAGCAGTACTTC.

This chain uses TRBV7-3 with TRBJ2-7, with a possible D match to TRBD1 (5 bases). The V end was cut by 5 bases, the J end by 6 bases, with 20 bases between. The CDR3 extends over 15 amino acids. Germline CDR1 and CDR2: SGHTA and FQGTGA. The CDR3 sequence: CASSPGSFGSFEQYF. CDR3 coding DNA: TGTGCCAGCAGCCCAGGGTCCTTCGGTAGCTTCGAGCAGTACTTC.

This chain links TRBV2 with TRBJ1-4, with D unresolved. This CDR3 is 13 amino acids long. V shed 6 bases and J shed 8 bases, with 13 bases lying between them. In germline, CDR1 is SNHLY, CDR2 FYNNEI. CDR3 DNA sequence: TGTGCCAGCAGCTACGGTAGCGGGGAAAAACTGTTTTTT. It codes for CASSYGSGEKLFF.

The chain uses TRBV28 and TRBJ1-2, with D unresolved. V was cut by 7 bases and J by 4 bases, with 22 bases left in between. The CDR3 extends over 16 amino acids. Germline V gene sequence: CDR1 MDHEN, CDR2 SYDVKM. CDR3 amino acids: CASKAIRVARPYGYTF. The CDR3, as DNA: TGTGCCAGCAAAGCTATTCGGGTGGCGCGTCCCTATGGCTACACCTTC.

This clone occurred a few times. This chain links TRBV5-5 with TRBJ1-4; 7 bases fit TRBD1. Trimming cost V 2 bases and J 0 bases; bases outside gene matches: 1. From germline, CDR1 is SGHKS and CDR2 YYEKEE (reference sequence). This CDR3 contains 15 residues. The DNA of the CDR3 is TGTGCCAGCAGCTTACAGGGGACAACTAATGAAAAACTGTTTTTT. It codes for CASSLQGTTNEKLFF.

The rearrangement joins TRBV5-1 to TRBJ2-3; TRBD2 matches 8 bases. CDR1 is SGHRS, CDR2 YFSETQ, per germline. The CDR3 loop spans 15 amino acids. Trimming took 4 bases from V and 7 from J; bases not matched to a gene: 11. The CDR3 nucleotides read TGCGCCAGCAGCGAACTAGCGGAGGTTGGGCATACGCAGTATTTT. Amino acids: CASSELAEVGHTQYF.

The CDR3 is CASRPTGVGADTQYF. The CDR3 DNA reads as TGTGCCAGCAGGCCTACGGGAGTGGGGGCAGATACGCAGTATTTT. The genes are TRBV28 and TRBJ2-3, with D maybe TRBD2 (6 bases). The ends were cut back, 6 bases at V and 4 bases at J, with 17 bases in the middle. The CDR3 runs 15 residues. The germline V gene has CDR1 MDHEN and CDR2 SYDVKM.

The V call is TRBV20-1, the J call TRBJ1-1; D may be TRBD1 (5 bases). Germline V CDR1 and CDR2: DFQATT, SNEGSKA (reference sequence). Trimming stripped 6 bases from V and 5 bases from J, with 10 bases between. The CDR3 is 11 residues long. In DNA, the CDR3 is TGCAGTGCAGGGGTACGGACTGAAGCTTTCTTT. Translation: CSAGVRTEAFF.

The chain couples TRBV29-1 to TRBJ2-1; 9 bases match TRBD1. This CDR3 comprises 15 residues. With 6 bases clipped from V and 1 base from J, the junction kept 7 bases outside the gene matches. Germline V gives CDR1 SQVTM, CDR2 ANQGSEA. The CDR3: CSVRQGVGSYNEQFF. The CDR3 region has the DNA TGCAGCGTACGACAGGGGGTTGGTTCCTACAATGAGCAGTTCTTC.

The chain carries TRBV4-3 and TRBJ1-4; possibly TRBD1 for D (6 bases). Germline lookup yields CDR1 LGHNA and CDR2 YSLEER. CDR3 length equals 15 residues. V shed 2 bases and J shed 8 bases, with 15 bases lying between them. The CDR3 region is CASSQLPGAEEKLFF. The CDR3 nucleotides read TGCGCCAGCAGCCAACTGCCGGGGGCGGAAGAAAAACTGTTTTTT.

The rearrangement links TRBV27 to TRBJ2-1; no clear D. V was pared by 5 bases and J by 0 bases, with 20 bases between. The V gene's germline CDR1 is MNHEY and CDR2 SMNVEV (reference sequence). CDR3 length: 18 residues. The CDR3 protein is CASSPPSYGRGSYNEQFF. The CDR3 DNA is TGTGCCAGCAGTCCACCCTCTTATGGGCGCGGCTCCTACAATGAGCAGTTCTTC.